The subject of this entry is one TCR beta chain. As yet, its antigen is unknown. A much larger clone sits a single nucleotide away, making a read error possible. This specimen includes other DNA sequences encoding the same CDR3. Every patient was untreated before thyroid surgery. In the source study's methods: Variation in CDR3 across clinicopathological groups served as the basis for constructing a distant-metastasis classifier in papillary thyroid cancer. TCRdb re-called the PCR reads via MiXCR. The V and J calls reflect TCRdb's pipeline rather than the authors' work. The sample yields about 90,000 clones, 7.5% to 9% seen once. The CDR3 is made up of 13 amino acids. The germline V gene encodes CDR1 SEHNR and CDR2 FQNEAQ (reference sequence). The data were obtained in a study of metastatic and nonmetastatic thyroid tumors. Study-level information: From malignant and benign thyroid patients, repertoires in blood and in tumor or nodule tissue were compared.

Study results and limitations: When malignant thyroid tumors were compared with benign nodules, TCR beta diversity was reportedly significantly higher in the malignant tumors. This held in both blood and tumor samples.

Sequenced sample: blood. This chain joins TRBV7-9 and TRBJ1-4; D not certain. The TCR comes from a female donor with papillary thyroid cancer or a benign thyroid nodule (not recorded which). Some clones in this sample may be carry-over from other donors' samples. CDR3 coding DNA: TGTGCCAGCAGCTTTCGGGGTAATGAAAAACTGTTTTTC. It translates to CASSFRGNEKLFF.